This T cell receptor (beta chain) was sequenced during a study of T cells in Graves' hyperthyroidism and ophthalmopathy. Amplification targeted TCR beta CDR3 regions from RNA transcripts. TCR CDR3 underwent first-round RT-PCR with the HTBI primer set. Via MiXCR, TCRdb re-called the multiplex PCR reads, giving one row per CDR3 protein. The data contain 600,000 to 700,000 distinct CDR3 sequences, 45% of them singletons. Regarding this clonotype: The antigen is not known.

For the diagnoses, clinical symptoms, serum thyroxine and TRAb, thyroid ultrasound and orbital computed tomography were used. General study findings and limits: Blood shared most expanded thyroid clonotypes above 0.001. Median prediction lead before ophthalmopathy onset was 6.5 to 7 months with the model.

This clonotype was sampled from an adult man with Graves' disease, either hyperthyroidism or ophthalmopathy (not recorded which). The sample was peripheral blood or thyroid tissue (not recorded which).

CDR3 coding DNA: TGTGCCAGCTCCTGGACAGGGAGCTCCTACGAGCAGTACTTC. This sequence encodes CASSWTGSSYEQYF. This chain joins TRBV18 and TRBJ2-7; 8 bases are a match to TRBD1. The V gene end was trimmed by 6 bases and the J gene end by 0 bases; junction bases not matched to a gene: 4. The CDR3 sequence is 14 residues long. The germline CDR1 and CDR2 sequences are KGHSH and LQKENI.